The entry below describes one T cell receptor (beta chain). The data stem from a study of blood T cell repertoires in COVID-19. Study at large: The United States, Italy and Spain were the sources of the acute and convalescent COVID-19 samples. From T cells, B-cell-depleted T cells, or PBMCs came the material, which was cDNA or gDNA.

Some clones are missing from TCRdb's copy, which holds only in-frame ones; the method was immunoSEQ multiplex PCR. The sample carries about 170,000 clones, around 86% recorded once. The CDR3 is 16 amino acids. Per the germline V gene, CDR1 is SGDLS and CDR2 is YYNGEE. V dropped 4 bases and J dropped 3; count of bases not matched to a gene: 4. The source is a woman at least 80 years old with COVID-19, enrolled during active disease. The V call is TRBV9, the J call TRBJ2-2; 12 bases are a match to TRBD2. What was sequenced was peripheral blood. The CDR3 is CASSPRLAGDTGELFF. In DNA form, the CDR3 reads TGTGCCAGCAGCCCCCGACTAGCGGGAGACACCGGGGAGCTGTTTTTT.